This entry features one T cell receptor (beta chain) sequence. The sample originates from a study of blood T cell repertoires in COVID-19. About the research overall: The United States, Italy and Spain supplied acute and convalescent COVID-19 samples. PBMCs, B-cell-depleted T cells, or T cells were the source of the cDNA or gDNA that made up the material.

The CDR3 spans 14 residues. Trimming left V 6 bases short and J 0 bases short, with 11 bases between. Per germline, CDR1 SNHLY and CDR2 FYNNEI. Per the original methods: Estimated nucleated cell counts came from reference gene primer amplification. Generated by immunoSEQ multiplex PCR, the TCRdb table keeps only in-frame clones and is missing some. The V and J calls and clone size come from that table; D and trimming were worked out from the DNA. The sample has roughly 160,000 clones; around 90% are singletons. The origin of this receptor is a man aged 60 to 75 with COVID-19, enrolled during active disease. J is TRBJ1-1 and V is TRBV2, with D unclear. Sequencing was performed on peripheral blood. CDR3 loop: CASSPTQMNTEAFF. The CDR3 nucleotides are TGTGCCAGCAGCCCAACACAGATGAACACTGAAGCTTTCTTT.